The 32 T cell receptor beta chains reported below all come from one sample, sequenced in a study of cytomegalovirus exposure and HLA in healthy donors. With 60 Vbeta and 13 Jbeta primers, the PCR was carried out. Only in-frame clones appear in the TCRdb table, and some are missing; sequencing was by immunoSEQ multiplex PCR. Among approximately 150,000 clones, over 60% were seen once, and the ten largest hold approximately 1.6%. The sample taken for sequencing was PBMCs. The source of these receptors is a woman under 40 in good health and CMV-seronegative.

This chain uses TRBV5-4 with TRBJ2-5; the match to TRBD1 covers 8 bases. V trimming: 4 bases; J trimming: 3 bases; junction bases outside the gene matches: 14. Looked up from germline, CDR1 is SGHNT and CDR2 is YYREEE (reference sequence). CDR3 size: 17 residues. CDR3 nucleotide sequence: TGTGCCAGCAGCCTCCAAGCAGGGGACAGGAGAAAAGAGACCCAGTACTTC. This translates into CASSLQAGDRRKETQYF.

The chain links TRBV5-6 to TRBJ1-2, with D perhaps TRBD1 (6 bases). The CDR3 covers 16 residues. V was trimmed by 4 bases and J by 7 bases, leaving 23 bases between them. Germline CDR1 reads SGHDT; CDR2 reads YYEEEE. CDR3 nucleotides: TGTGCCAGCAGCCTGGTATATGGTATGGGGGCCTCTGGCTACACCTTC. Translating gives CASSLVYGMGASGYTF.

The genes are TRBV6-5 and TRBJ2-3, with a weak D call TRBD2 (5 bases). Germline V gene lookup returns CDR1 MNHEY and CDR2 SVGAGI. Between the trimmed V and J ends, which lost 7 bases and 5 bases, there was a span of 19 bases. This CDR3 contains 15 residues. In DNA, the CDR3 is TGTGCCAGCACCCCGGCAGGAGGAGGACTAGATACGCAGTATTTT. Its protein product is CASTPAGGGLDTQYF.

V and J are TRBV6-6 and TRBJ1-5; no firm D call. The germline V gene has CDR1 MNHNY and CDR2 SVGAGI (reference sequence). The length of the CDR3 is 16 residues. With 4 bases removed from V and 4 bases from J, the gap between germline ends came to 17 bases. CDR3 protein: CASSLGTGSWNQPQHF. The CDR3 nucleotides read TGTGCCAGCAGTTTGGGCACCGGGAGTTGGAATCAGCCCCAGCATTTT.

Only a few counts were recorded for this clone. The rearrangement links TRBV5-6 to TRBJ1-1; tentatively, D is TRBD1 (5 bases). The germline CDR1 and CDR2 sequences are SGHDT and YYEEEE. V lost 1 base, J lost 6 bases, and 7 bases lay in between. The CDR3 extends over 12 amino acids. This CDR3 reads CASSLIQAEAFF. CDR3 in DNA: TGTGCCAGCAGCTTGATACAGGCTGAAGCTTTCTTT. Filled out from reference TRBV5-6 and TRBJ1-1, the complete variable domain reads DAGVTQSPTHLIKTRGQQVTLRCSPKSGHDTVSWYQQALGQGPQFIFQYYEEEERQRGNFPDRFSGHQFPNYSSELNVNALLLGDSALYLCASSLIQAEAFFGQGTRLTVV.

The chain joins TRBV4-1 to TRBJ2-7; TRBD1 aligns across 7 bases. This CDR3 comprises 15 residues. V lost 1 base, J lost 6 bases, and 9 bases stayed unmatched. Germline V gives CDR1 MGHRA, CDR2 YSYEKL. CDR3 region: CASSQALLQGPEQYF. The CDR3 region has the DNA TGCGCCAGCAGCCAAGCCCTCTTACAGGGGCCCGAGCAGTACTTC.

The V and J genes are TRBV7-9 and TRBJ2-5, with a tentative D call TRBD1 (5 bases). V lost 1 base and J 5 bases, leaving 14 bases between the germline ends. The germline V gene has CDR1 SEHNR and CDR2 FQNEAQ (reference sequence). CDR3 length equals 15 residues. The CDR3 reads CASSLDGAGRETQYF. The CDR3 DNA sequence: TGTGCCAGCAGCTTAGACGGTGCAGGGCGGGAGACCCAGTACTTC.

CDR3 nucleotides: TGTGCCAGTAGTATCGGGACAGCGAGCACCGGGGAGCTGTTTTTT. Protein: CASSIGTASTGELFF. The genes are TRBV19 and TRBJ2-2; TRBD1 matches at 7 bases. V gave up 3 bases and J gave up 4 bases; unmatched junction bases: 5. CDR1 and CDR2 from the germline V gene are LNHDA and SQIVND (reference sequence). The CDR3 length is 15 residues.

The genes are TRBV11-2 and TRBJ1-2, with D perhaps TRBD1 (6 bases). CDR3 length: 13 amino acids. Trimming removed 3 bases from V and 5 bases from J, with 10 bases in between. Germline V gene lookup returns CDR1 SGHAT and CDR2 FQNNGV. Here the CDR3 reads CASSFRTDYGYTF. CDR3 sequence (DNA): TGTGCCAGCAGCTTCAGGACAGATTATGGCTACACCTTC.

The genes are TRBV4-2 and TRBJ2-7; 7 nucleotides align to TRBD2. In germline, CDR1 is LGHNA, CDR2 YNFKEQ. This CDR3 is 14 amino acids long. Trimming cost V 3 bases and J 6 bases; bases outside gene matches: 8. In DNA, the CDR3 is TGTGCCAGCAGCCAGACCTGGGGGGAGGGCGAGCAGTACTTC. Translated, it gives CASSQTWGEGEQYF.

The chain is built from TRBV5-1 and TRBJ2-7, with a weak D call TRBD2 (6 bases). This CDR3 is built from 16 residues. Germline values: CDR1 SGHRS, CDR2 YFSETQ. Trimming removed 3 bases at V and 1 base at J, with 17 bases between. The CDR3 coding sequence is TGCGCCAGCAGCTACGCGGCCGGGACTCAATCCTACGAGCAGTACTTC. It translates to CASSYAAGTQSYEQYF.

The chain joins TRBV12-5 to TRBJ1-1; perhaps TRBD1 as D (6 bases). Germline CDR1 is LGHNT and CDR2 is FRNRAP. V dropped 11 bases and J dropped 1 base, with 17 bases sitting between them. The CDR3 spans 14 residues. DNA of the CDR3: TGTGCTTCTCAACTCCCAGGGGAGAACACTGAAGCTTTCTTT. As protein: CASQLPGENTEAFF.

V gene TRBV19 combines with J gene TRBJ1-1, with D hard to call. The CDR3 consists of 16 residues. Germline V gene lookup returns CDR1 LNHDA and CDR2 SQIVND (reference sequence). Deletions cut 3 bases from V and 6 bases from J, with 20 bases between. CDR3: CASSIGGRSPSPEAFF. CDR3 in DNA: TGTGCCAGTAGTATTGGAGGCCGCAGTCCGTCGCCTGAAGCTTTCTTT.

This chain uses TRBV20-1 with TRBJ2-1; 7 bases fit TRBD1. V was pared by 2 bases and J by 10 bases, with 2 bases of the junction left unmatched. Germline loops: CDR1 DFQATT, CDR2 SNEGSKA (reference sequence). CDR3 length: 11 residues. The CDR3 bases are TGCAGTGCTAGAAGGGACAGCGAGCAGTTCTTC. This translates into CSARRDSEQFF.

The J gene is TRBJ2-1, the V gene TRBV5-7; a weak D match, TRBD1 (5 bases). TRBV5-7 is given ORF status, its function remaining uncertain. This CDR3 has 17 residues. Between the trimmed V and J ends, which lost 4 bases and 3 bases, there was a span of 20 bases. CDR3 in DNA: TGTGCCAGCAGCACGGCTTGGGGCTGTGACCTCTACAATGAGCAGTTCTTC. This encodes CASSTAWGCDLYNEQFF.

The gene calls are TRBV29-1 and TRBJ1-1; D remains unclear. V lost 2 bases, J lost 5 bases, and 9 bases lay in between. From germline, CDR1 is SQVTM and CDR2 ANQGSEA. The CDR3 totals 12 residues. CDR3 amino acids: CSVELQATEAFF. The CDR3 DNA sequence: TGCAGCGTTGAACTCCAGGCAACTGAAGCTTTCTTT.

CDR3 residues: CASSDTTGELFF. As DNA, the CDR3 is TGTGCCAGCAGCGATACCACAGGGGAGCTGTTTTTT. The gene calls are TRBV7-7 and TRBJ2-2; D not resolved. V lost 5 bases, J lost 8 bases, and 9 bases lay in between. Germline-derived CDR1 and CDR2 are SSHAT and FNYEAQ (reference sequence). The CDR3 totals 12 residues. Looking up the rest from reference TRBV7-7 and TRBJ2-2 gives the full variable domain: GAGVSQSPRYKVTKRGQDVTLRCDPISSHATLYWYQQALGQGPEFLTYFNYEAQPDKSGLPSDRFSAERPEGSISTLTIQRTEQRDSAMYRCASSDTTGELFFGEGSRLTVL.

The rearrangement links TRBV6-5 to TRBJ1-4, with 8 bases identical to TRBD1. The CDR3 spans 13 residues. V lost 6 bases to trimming and J lost 11 bases; unmatched junction nucleotides: 8. Germline V gene data show CDR1 as MNHEY and CDR2 as SVGAGI. In DNA form, the CDR3 reads TGTGCCAGCAGCCTACTGACAGGGGTCAAACTGTTTTTT. It codes for CASSLLTGVKLFF.

This chain joins TRBV7-9 and TRBJ1-6, with 8 bases lining up with TRBD1. Germline V CDR1 and CDR2: SEHNR, FQNEAQ (reference sequence). The CDR3 spans 17 residues. V lost 5 bases to trimming and J lost 7 bases; unmatched junction nucleotides: 13. The CDR3 DNA follows: TGTGCCAGCAGCCGGAATGAAGGACAGGGAATAAATTCACCCCTCCACTTT. Residues: CASSRNEGQGINSPLHF.

V usage is TRBV27 and J usage is TRBJ2-1; D gene unclear. The ends were cut back, 2 bases at V and 4 bases at J, with 15 bases in the middle. The CDR3 contains 16 residues. CDR1 MNHEY and CDR2 SMNVEV come from the germline V gene (reference sequence). CDR3 protein: CASSLILATPYNEQFF. CDR3 DNA sequence: TGTGCCAGCAGTTTAATCCTCGCCACTCCGTACAATGAGCAGTTCTTC.

In this sample, this clone turned up a few times. V usage is TRBV21-1 and J usage is TRBJ1-4; the table's D gene call, TRBD1, was not cross checked with the DNA. TRBV21-1 corresponds to a pseudogene. The CDR3 has 13 amino acids. CDR3 bases: TGTGCCACCAAGACAGGGGAGAGTGAAAAACTGTTTTTT. It codes for CATKTGESEKLFF.

This rearrangement joins TRBV7-7 to TRBJ2-2, with a weak D call TRBD1 (5 bases). V was clipped by 5 bases and J by 2 bases, with 9 bases between them. The CDR3 is 14 amino acids. Germline values: CDR1 SSHAT, CDR2 FNYEAQ (reference sequence). CDR3 bases: TGTGCCAGCAGCCCCCAGGGAAACACCGGGGAGCTGTTTTTT. This encodes CASSPQGNTGELFF.

CDR3 in DNA: TGTGCCAGCAGCCAAGCGGGGGCCCAAGAGACCCAGTACTTC. This encodes CASSQAGAQETQYF. The chain couples TRBV5-8 to TRBJ2-5; 8 bases agree with TRBD2. From germline, CDR1 is SGHTS and CDR2 YDEGEE. J lost 1 base, V lost 4 bases, and 3 bases had no gene match. This CDR3 spans 14 amino acids.

The rearrangement joins TRBV9 to TRBJ2-3; 11 positions agree with TRBD2. The junction had 8 bases not matched to a gene; V was cut back by 3 bases and J by 5 bases. The CDR3 runs 16 residues. Germline CDR1 SGDLS, CDR2 YYNGEE. CDR3 in DNA: TGTGCCAGCAGCGAATATAGCGGGAGGGCAAAAGATACGCAGTATTTT. This translates into CASSEYSGRAKDTQYF. Full variable domain (missing parts from reference TRBV9 and TRBJ2-3): DSGVTQTPKHLITATGQRVTLRCSPRSGDLSVYWYQQSLDQGLQFLIQYYNGEERAKGNILERFSAQQFPDLHSELNLSSLELGDSALYFCASSEYSGRAKDTQYFGPGTRLTVL.

The chain carries TRBV7-6 and TRBJ1-2; D ambiguous. This CDR3 contains 13 residues. The V and J ends lost 1 base and 8 bases respectively, with 11 bases between them. Germline assignment: CDR1 SGHVS and CDR2 FNYEAQ. The CDR3 spells CASSLGQASGYTF. For the CDR3, the DNA is TGTGCCAGCAGCTTAGGGCAGGCGTCGGGCTACACCTTC. The full variable domain, completed using reference TRBV7-6 and TRBJ1-2, is GAGVSQSPRYKVTKRGQDVALRCDPISGHVSLYWYRQALGQGPEFLTYFNYEAQQDKSGLPNDRFSAERPEGSISTLTIQRTEQRDSAMYRCASSLGQASGYTFGSGTRLTVV.

In its sample, this clone was seen a few times. The V call is TRBV9, the J call TRBJ2-7, with TRBD2 matching over 10 bases. Per germline, CDR1 SGDLS and CDR2 YYNGEE. This CDR3 has 14 residues. Trimming took 3 bases from V and 3 from J; bases not matched to a gene: 3. The CDR3 loop reads CASSASGSGYEQYF. The CDR3 region has the DNA TGTGCCAGCAGCGCTAGCGGGAGTGGCTACGAGCAGTACTTC. The entire variable domain, with the rest obtained from reference TRBV9 and TRBJ2-7, is as follows: DSGVTQTPKHLITATGQRVTLRCSPRSGDLSVYWYQQSLDQGLQFLIQYYNGEERAKGNILERFSAQQFPDLHSELNLSSLELGDSALYFCASSASGSGYEQYFGPGTRLTVT.

This chain links TRBV19 with TRBJ1-1; D is possibly TRBD1 (6 bases). CDR1 is LNHDA and CDR2 is SQIVND in the germline V gene (reference sequence). The CDR3 runs to 14 residues. Deletions cut 5 bases from V and 3 bases from J, with 13 bases between. CDR3 DNA: TGTGCCAGTAGTCCCCCGGACAGCTACACTGAAGCTTTCTTT. Protein product: CASSPPDSYTEAFF.

The chain has TRBV19 and TRBJ2-2; TRBD2 might be the D (6 bases). Germline loops: CDR1 LNHDA, CDR2 SQIVND (reference sequence). The CDR3 totals 17 residues. Trimming took 7 bases from V and 1 from J, leaving 19 bases between them. CDR3 nucleotide sequence: TGTGCCAGTACCGAGGGAGGCAGGGCAAGGAACACCGGGGAGCTGTTTTTT. Protein product: CASTEGGRARNTGELFF.

CDR3 loop: CASSPSRGVGEKLFF. CDR3 nucleotides: TGCGCCAGCAGCCCTAGTAGGGGTGTGGGTGAAAAACTGTTTTTT. The V gene is TRBV5-1, the J gene TRBJ1-4, with a possible D match to TRBD1 (5 bases). Trimming removed 4 bases from V and 7 bases from J, with 17 bases in between. The CDR3 runs to 15 residues. Germline V gives CDR1 SGHRS, CDR2 YFSETQ.

J is TRBJ1-2 and V is TRBV10-2, with a tentative D call TRBD1 (6 bases). This CDR3 comprises 15 residues. V lost 2 bases, J lost 7 bases, and 17 bases lay in between. Germline assignment: CDR1 WSHSY and CDR2 SAAADI. The DNA for the CDR3 is TGCGCCAGCAGTGAGGCCGGGACCCGACAGGCTGGCTACACCTTC. Residues: CASSEAGTRQAGYTF.

This clone was picked up one time. The CDR3 is CASSQVPQSGGFNSPLHF. DNA for the CDR3: TGCGCCAGCAGCCAAGTCCCGCAGTCCGGGGGTTTTAATTCACCCCTCCACTTT. The rearrangement joins TRBV4-1 to TRBJ1-6; tentative D call: TRBD1 (5 bases). The V and J ends lost 1 base and 6 bases respectively, with 19 bases between them. The CDR3 contains 18 residues. From germline, CDR1 is MGHRA and CDR2 YSYEKL.

The rearrangement joins TRBV5-6 to TRBJ2-7; possible D gene TRBD1, 6 bases. Between the trimmed V and J ends, which lost 3 bases and 1 base, there was a span of 11 bases. The CDR3 length is 14 residues. Germline lookup yields CDR1 SGHDT and CDR2 YYEEEE. The CDR3 reads CASSSSTGSYEQYF. In DNA form, the CDR3 reads TGTGCCAGCAGCTCCTCGACAGGTTCCTACGAGCAGTACTTC.